These T cell receptor beta chains were read from a single sample in a study of technical replicates of blood from a handful of donors. Generated by immunoSEQ multiplex PCR, the TCRdb table keeps only in-frame clones and is missing some. Found here are 95,000 or so clones, 90% to 95% of them singletons; the top ten hold about 0.35%. The sequencing input was T cells isolated from PBMCs. The receptors originated from a human donor in good health. Each CDR3 is given with its conserved first and last residue. The order of the fields is V gene, clone size, J gene, D gene, CDR3 DNA, CDR3 protein. A D gene is named only where the DNA matches it firmly. Not all rows give a size; the values are once, few, many and, for expanded clones, a class.

TRBV6-5	.	TRBJ1-1	TRBD1	TGTGCCAGCAGTCCAGGGGGGCTGGCTTTCTTT	CASSPGGLAFF
TRBV6-1	.	TRBJ1-2	.	TGTGCCAGCAGTGAAAGGGGCTCATATGGCTACACCTTC	CASSERGSYGYTF
TRBV7-2	once	TRBJ2-3	.	TGTGCCAGCAGCTTAGTTGTGTGGTGGCGGGAAAGCACAGATACGCAGTATTTT	CASSLVVWWRESTDTQYF
TRBV6-5	few	TRBJ1-5	TRBD1	TGTGCCAGCAGTTCAGGGGGTAGCAATCAGCCCCAGCATTTT	CASSSGGSNQPQHF
TRBV7-2	.	TRBJ2-3	.	TGTGCCAGCAGTTACCAAGTGGGGGCCCTCACAGATACGCAGTATTTT	CASSYQVGALTDTQYF
TRBV6-5	.	TRBJ1-2	TRBD1	TGTGCCAGCTCCCGACAGGGGGCTGGCTACACCTTC	CASSRQGAGYTF
TRBV6-1	.	TRBJ2-7	.	TGTGCCAGCAGTGGGCGAGACATAGATCCTTACGAGCAGTACTTC	CASSGRDIDPYEQYF
TRBV30	once	TRBJ2-2	.	TGTGCCGTAGCTAGCGCGAACACCGGGGAGCTGTTTTTT	CAVASANTGELFF
TRBV29-1	.	TRBJ2-7	TRBD1	TGCAGCGTTGTCAAGGGGACAGGAAAAGTCTACGAGCAGTACTTC	CSVVKGTGKVYEQYF
TRBV15	.	TRBJ2-7	TRBD1	TGTGCCACCAGCAGAGAACCGGGCAGGGGGAGCTACGAGCAGTACTTC	CATSREPGRGSYEQYF
TRBV6-1	.	TRBJ1-1	TRBD1	TGTGCCAGCAGAACAGGGGGCATGAACACTGAAGCTTTCTTT	CASRTGGMNTEAFF
TRBV6-5	.	TRBJ2-5	TRBD1	TGTGCCAGCAGCTATGGACAGGGCCAAGAGACCCAGTACTTC	CASSYGQGQETQYF
TRBV6-5	once	TRBJ2-4	.	TGTGCCAGCAGTTACCGTGAGAGTCTCATTCAGTACTTC	CASSYRESLIQYF
TRBV7-2	.	TRBJ2-7	.	TGTGCCAGCAGCCCTCGACTAGACTACGAGCAGTACTTC	CASSPRLDYEQYF
TRBV5-4	.	TRBJ2-5	TRBD2	TGTGCCAGCAGCTTAAGTGGGAGGGCCGTCGAGACCCAGTACTTC	CASSLSGRAVETQYF
TRBV14	.	TRBJ2-1	.	TGTGCCAGCAGCCCTGGATCACTTCGGGAAAATGAGCAGTTCTTC	CASSPGSLRENEQFF
TRBV6-4	once	TRBJ2-2	.	TGTGCCAGCAAATTCCAACAGGATACCGGGGAGCTGTTTTTT	CASKFQQDTGELFF
TRBV2	.	TRBJ2-7	TRBD2	TGTGCCAGCAGTGAACTAGCGGGAGGCACCTACGAGCAGTACTTC	CASSELAGGTYEQYF
TRBV28	.	TRBJ2-3	TRBD2	TGTGCCAGCCGCCTGAGCGGGAGAGGGGATACGCAGTATTTT	CASRLSGRGDTQYF
TRBV27	.	TRBJ2-7	.	TGTGCCAGCAGTCCCCAGGGAATCTACGAGCAGTACTTC	CASSPQGIYEQYF
TRBV7-9	.	TRBJ2-7	TRBD2	TGTGCCAGCAGCTTGGGAGGGAACTACGAGCAGTACTTC	CASSLGGNYEQYF
TRBV5-6	.	TRBJ2-1	.	TGTGCCAGCAGCTTTTTTTTTATGGTTAGCTCCTACAATGAGCAGTTCTTC	CASSFFFMVSSYNEQFF
TRBV5-1	.	TRBJ2-1	.	TGCGCCAGCAGCCCCTCCCGGGACTCCAAAGAGCAGTTCTTC	CASSPSRDSKEQFF
TRBV4-3	.	TRBJ2-1	.	TGCGCCAGCAGCCAAGGAGGGTACAATGAGCAGTTCTTC	CASSQGGYNEQFF
TRBV5-5	.	TRBJ2-3	TRBD1	TGTGCCAGCAGCTTGGGGGACAGGCCCACAGATACGCAGTATTTT	CASSLGDRPTDTQYF
TRBV5-1	.	TRBJ2-1	TRBD2	TGCGCCAGCAGCTCCAAAAGACTAGCGGGAGATGGTGAGCAGTTCTTC	CASSSKRLAGDGEQFF
TRBV15	.	TRBJ2-7	.	TGTGCCACCAGCAGAGACCCCCGGAGCTACGAGCAGTACTTC	CATSRDPRSYEQYF
TRBV5-5	.	TRBJ1-3	.	TGTGCCAGCAGCGAGGGAGACACCATATATTTT	CASSEGDTIYF
TRBV19	.	TRBJ2-5	TRBD2	TGTGCCAGTAGTATAGGGAGAAGATCTAGCGGGAGGGAAGAGACCCAGTACTTC	CASSIGRRSSGREETQYF
TRBV27	.	TRBJ2-5	TRBD2	TGTGCCAGCAGTGGGTCGACTAGCGGACAAGAGACCCAGTACTTC	CASSGSTSGQETQYF
TRBV13	.	TRBJ2-7	.	TGTGCCAGCAGCTCTGAGAATCGGGAGCAGTACTTC	CASSSENREQYF
TRBV11-2	.	TRBJ2-3	.	TGTGCCAGCAGCGGAGGACCAACAGATACGCAGTATTTT	CASSGGPTDTQYF
TRBV19	.	TRBJ2-2	TRBD1	TGTGCCAGCAAAACAGACAGGGTCTTTGGCGGGGAGCTGTTTTTT	CASKTDRVFGGELFF
TRBV6-5	once	TRBJ2-7	TRBD1	TGTGCCAGCAGGGGACAGGGTTCCTACGAGCAGTACTTC	CASRGQGSYEQYF
TRBV7-2	.	TRBJ2-1	.	TGTGCCAGCAGCTTACAGGGGAGCTCCTACAATGAGCAGTTCTTC	CASSLQGSSYNEQFF
TRBV2	.	TRBJ2-3	TRBD2	TGTGCCAGCAGTGAACGGGGGGGCACAGATACGCAGTATTTT	CASSERGGTDTQYF
TRBV14	.	TRBJ2-5	TRBD2	TGTGCCAGCAGCCAAGTATGGAGGACTAGACTGTACTTC	CASSQVWRTRLYF
TRBV9	.	TRBJ2-2	TRBD2	TGTGCCAGCAGCGCGTGGTCCGCGGGGGAGGAGCTGTTTTTT	CASSAWSAGEELFF
TRBV29-1	.	TRBJ2-2	.	TGCAGCGTTGAGCAGACAACCGGGGAGCTGTTTTTT	CSVEQTTGELFF
TRBV6-1	.	TRBJ1-5	.	TGTGCCAGCAGTGATTGGAGGTTTCCCAATCAGCCCCAGCATTTT	CASSDWRFPNQPQHF
TRBV5-1	.	TRBJ1-1	.	TGCGCCAGCAGCTTTGTATGGGGGCGATCCACTGAAGCTTTCTTT	CASSFVWGRSTEAFF
TRBV4-2	.	TRBJ2-7	TRBD1	TGTGCCAGCAGCCTCGGACAGGCGTCCTACGAGCAGTACTTC	CASSLGQASYEQYF
TRBV7-6	.	TRBJ2-1	TRBD2	TGTGCCAGCAGCTTCGCGACTAGCGGGAAAGGCAATGAGCAGTTCTTC	CASSFATSGKGNEQFF
TRBV19	once	TRBJ2-2	.	TGTGCCAGTAGCGGGAACACCGGGGAGCTGTTTTTT	CASSGNTGELFF
TRBV6-5	once	TRBJ1-1	.	TGTGCCAGCAGTTACATTTCAGGGAACACTGAAGCTTTCTTT	CASSYISGNTEAFF
TRBV5-1	.	TRBJ2-1	.	TGCGCCAGCAGCTTTGGGGGCACGGACGTCTCCCCCCAGTTCTTC	CASSFGGTDVSPQFF
TRBV7-9	few	TRBJ2-4	TRBD2	TGTGCCAGCAGCCGAGCGGGAGGGGCCAAAAACATTCAGTACTTC	CASSRAGGAKNIQYF
TRBV19	once	TRBJ1-2	.	TGTGCCAGTAGTACGCGCCCTTATGGCTACACCTTC	CASSTRPYGYTF
TRBV27	.	TRBJ2-1	.	TGTGCCAGCAGTTTATTTCCCGAACTAAATAGCTACAATGAGCAGTTCTTC	CASSLFPELNSYNEQFF
TRBV12-5	.	TRBJ2-5	TRBD2	TGTGCTAGTGGTTTGGGGAGCGGGGGGTCAGAGACCCAGTACTTC	CASGLGSGGSETQYF
TRBV19	once	TRBJ2-3	TRBD2	TGTGCCAGTAGTATTCCCGGCGGGAGCGGGACTAGCACAGATACGCAGTATTTT	CASSIPGGSGTSTDTQYF